This entry lists 8 T cell receptor beta chains sequenced from one sample in a study of cytomegalovirus exposure and HLA in healthy donors. With 60 Vbeta and 13 Jbeta primers, the PCR was carried out. TCRdb's copy holds only in-frame clones and misses some; the assay was immunoSEQ multiplex PCR. The ten top clones account for approximately 10%, within a sample of tens of thousands of clones. Input material: PBMCs. The receptor source for this set is a man aged 35 to 55 in good health and CMV-seropositive.

The V gene is TRBV27, the J gene TRBJ1-1, with D possibly matching TRBD1 (5 bases). The CDR3 has 15 amino acids. CDR1 is MNHEY and CDR2 is SMNVEV in the germline V gene (reference sequence). V lost 3 bases and J 6 bases, leaving 17 bases between the germline ends. The CDR3 region is CASSFGGSPVPEAFF. CDR3 nucleotides: TGTGCCAGCAGTTTCGGGGGAAGCCCGGTGCCTGAAGCTTTCTTT.

This chain links TRBV19 with TRBJ1-1, with D possibly being TRBD1 (6 bases). Germline loops: CDR1 LNHDA, CDR2 SQIVND (reference sequence). This CDR3 region has 15 residues. V was clipped by 4 bases and J by 4 bases, with 16 bases between them. CDR3 bases: TGTGCCAGTAGTACCTCATATCAGGGGAGCACTGAAGCTTTCTTT. Protein: CASSTSYQGSTEAFF.

The genes are TRBV5-6 and TRBJ2-3; 10 bases map to TRBD2. The V gene's germline CDR1 is SGHDT and CDR2 YYEEEE. The CDR3 runs 15 residues. The junction had 6 bases not matched to a gene; V was cut back by 2 bases and J by 6 bases. The CDR3 is CASSFKLAGVDTQYF. Written as DNA, the CDR3 is TGTGCCAGCAGCTTTAAGCTAGCGGGAGTGGATACGCAGTATTTT.

The V call is TRBV2, the J call TRBJ1-2; D perhaps matches TRBD1 (5 bases). With 7 bases removed from V and 8 bases from J, the gap between germline ends came to 20 bases. Germline lookup yields CDR1 SNHLY and CDR2 FYNNEI. The CDR3 spans 14 residues. DNA of the CDR3: TGTGCCAGCAACGCCGGGGGGACGTTAGGCGGCTACACCTTC. It is translated as CASNAGGTLGGYTF.

The CDR3 nucleotides read TGTGCCAGCAGCCCTCGCGGGGCTGGGCAGCCCCAGCATTTT. This encodes CASSPRGAGQPQHF. The chain recombines TRBV5-8 with TRBJ1-5; D is possibly TRBD1 (5 bases). CDR1 and CDR2 (germline): SGHTS, YDEGEE. The CDR3 length is 14 residues. The germline V and J ends were trimmed by 4 bases and 7 bases, with 15 bases remaining between them.

V gene TRBV4-3 combines with J gene TRBJ2-7; unclear D gene. The germline CDR1 and CDR2 sequences are LGHNA and YSLEER. V lost 5 bases and J 2 bases, leaving 13 bases between the germline ends. The CDR3 covers 14 residues. The CDR3 region has the DNA TGCGCCAGCAGCTCCGGGTCCCGCGCCTACGAGCAGTACTTC. It yields the protein CASSSGSRAYEQYF.

The chain combines TRBV14 with TRBJ2-6, with D possibly being TRBD2 (6 bases). CDR1 and CDR2 (germline): SGHDN, FVKESK. This CDR3 has 18 residues. Trimming shortened V by 3 bases and J by 4 bases, and 19 bases separated the two germline ends. The DNA of the CDR3 is TGTGCCAGCAGCCAGCTGGGAGTAGCGGTTTCGGGGGCCAACGTCCTGACTTTC. It encodes CASSQLGVAVSGANVLTF.

V and J are TRBV2 and TRBJ2-3, with 7 bases lining up with TRBD1. Germline CDR1 is SNHLY and CDR2 is FYNNEI. V shed 2 bases and J 1 base; nucleotides not matched to a gene: 3. The CDR3 spans 15 residues. CDR3 protein: CASSENRGRTDTQYF. The CDR3 nucleotides read TGTGCCAGCAGTGAAAACAGGGGTCGCACAGATACGCAGTATTTT. Together with reference TRBV2 and TRBJ2-3, the CDR3 gives the full variable domain: EPEVTQTPSHQVTQMGQEVILRCVPISNHLYFYWYRQILGQKVEFLVSFYNNEISEKSEIFDDQFSVERPDGSNFTLKIRSTKLEDSAMYFCASSENRGRTDTQYFGPGTRLTVL.